Sequencing of this T cell receptor (beta chain) was carried out in a study of technical replicates of blood from a few donors. The CDR3 is made up of 15 amino acids. The J segment lost 7 bases and the V segment lost 5 bases, leaving 9 bases of the junction unmatched. Germline-derived CDR1 and CDR2 are SNHLY and FYNNEI. Profiled with immunoSEQ multiplex PCR; TCRdb holds only in-frame clones, not every one. The sample contains around 65,000 clones, over 70% of which appear only once. This TCR derives from a human donor in good health. Some clones in this sample may be carry-over from other donors' samples. J is TRBJ1-5 and V is TRBV2; TRBD1 matches at 9 bases. Sample: PBMCs. The CDR3 DNA is TGTGCCAGCAGTACCCAGGGGGGACAGGGCCAGCCCCAGCATTTT. Translation: CASSTQGGQGQPQHF.